These T cell receptor beta chains were read from a single sample in a study of CD8 T cells in Susac syndrome. One entry per CDR3 protein results from TCRdb running MiXCR on the immunoSEQ multiplex PCR reads. Among hundreds of thousands of distinct CDR3 sequences listed, 85% were seen once. Sequenced: CD8+ T cells from PBMCs. Receptors originate from a human donor with multiple sclerosis. CDR3s include the opening cysteine and the closing phenylalanine or tryptophan. Fields, in order: V gene, J gene, clone size, D gene, CDR3 DNA, CDR3 protein. D genes are given only for firm matches. Size is omitted from some rows. Given values are once, few, many or a class for expanded clones.

v_call: TRBV27
j_call: TRBJ2-7
clone_size: NA
d_call: NA
cdr3_nt: TGTGCCAGCAGTTCGGGTAGCGGCTTCTACGAGCAGTACTTC
cdr3_aa: CASSSGSGFYEQYF

v_call: TRBV10-3
j_call: TRBJ2-2
clone_size: NA
d_call: NA
cdr3_nt: TGTGCCATCAGTGAGGACAACACGAACACCGGGGAGCTGTTTTTT
cdr3_aa: CAISEDNTNTGELFF

v_call: TRBV20-1
j_call: TRBJ2-5
clone_size: NA
d_call: NA
cdr3_nt: TGCAGTGCTAGTCAGTTTGGGCCTTTTAACCAAGAGACCCAGTACTTC
cdr3_aa: CSASQFGPFNQETQYF

v_call: TRBV28
j_call: TRBJ1-3
clone_size: NA
d_call: NA
cdr3_nt: TGTGCCAGCGGAGTGGGGGGCACATACGGCACCATATATTTT
cdr3_aa: CASGVGGTYGTIYF

v_call: TRBV7-6
j_call: TRBJ2-1
clone_size: NA
d_call: TRBD2
cdr3_nt: TGTGCCAGCGGGGGACTAGCGGAGATCAACAATGAGCAGTTCTTC
cdr3_aa: CASGGLAEINNEQFF

v_call: TRBV7-9
j_call: TRBJ2-2
clone_size: few
d_call: TRBD2
cdr3_nt: TGTGCCAGCAGTCCGACTAGCGGGCTGAACACCGGGGAGCTGTTTTTT
cdr3_aa: CASSPTSGLNTGELFF

v_call: TRBV28
j_call: TRBJ2-7
clone_size: NA
d_call: NA
cdr3_nt: TGTGCCAGCAGTTTATCCCTACGGTCCTACGAGCAGTACTTC
cdr3_aa: CASSLSLRSYEQYF

v_call: TRBV28
j_call: TRBJ2-3
clone_size: once
d_call: NA
cdr3_nt: TGTGCCAGCAGTTTATTGACTACCCCCCTGGGGGATACGCAGTATTTT
cdr3_aa: CASSLLTTPLGDTQYF

v_call: TRBV12-5
j_call: TRBJ1-1
clone_size: few
d_call: NA
cdr3_nt: TGTGCTAGTCGGAACCGACGGACGAAAGACACTGAAGCTTTCTTT
cdr3_aa: CASRNRRTKDTEAFF

v_call: TRBV6-1
j_call: TRBJ2-3
clone_size: few
d_call: NA
cdr3_nt: TGTGCCAGCAGTCAACGGGCTACTCAGCCAGATACGCAGTATTTT
cdr3_aa: CASSQRATQPDTQYF

v_call: TRBV4-2
j_call: TRBJ1-1
clone_size: NA
d_call: TRBD1
cdr3_nt: TGTGCCAGCAGCCCAAGAATAGGACAGGCATTCATCACTGAAGCTTTCTTT
cdr3_aa: CASSPRIGQAFITEAFF

v_call: TRBV29-1
j_call: TRBJ2-2
clone_size: NA
d_call: TRBD2
cdr3_nt: TGCAGCGTTCGGCGGACTAGCGGAAGACACACCGGGGAGCTGTTTTTT
cdr3_aa: CSVRRTSGRHTGELFF

v_call: TRBV18
j_call: TRBJ1-2
clone_size: NA
d_call: NA
cdr3_nt: TGTGCCAGCTCACCACCGAGTGGGGGAGGTGGCTACACCTTC
cdr3_aa: CASSPPSGGGGYTF

v_call: TRBV7-9
j_call: TRBJ2-1
clone_size: NA
d_call: NA
cdr3_nt: TGTGCCAGCAGCCCGCCTCGGGACGAGCAGTTCTTC
cdr3_aa: CASSPPRDEQFF

v_call: TRBV29-1
j_call: TRBJ1-2
clone_size: NA
d_call: TRBD1
cdr3_nt: TGCAGCGTTGAAGATTTTGTTTTGGGAAGACAGGGTGTGGGCTACACCTTC
cdr3_aa: CSVEDFVLGRQGVGYTF

v_call: TRBV28
j_call: TRBJ2-2
clone_size: NA
d_call: TRBD2
cdr3_nt: TGTGCCAGCAGTCCGGGACTAGCGGCGAACACCGGGGAGCTGTTTTTT
cdr3_aa: CASSPGLAANTGELFF

v_call: TRBV27
j_call: TRBJ2-3
clone_size: NA
d_call: TRBD2
cdr3_nt: TGTGCCAGCAGTTTGCGGGAGGGCCTCAGCACAGATACGCAGTATTTT
cdr3_aa: CASSLREGLSTDTQYF

v_call: TRBV7-9
j_call: TRBJ1-6
clone_size: NA
d_call: NA
cdr3_nt: TGTGCCAGCAGCGCTCGGGCCCCGGTCCAACTGATCCACTTT
cdr3_aa: CASSARAPVQLIHF

v_call: TRBV12-3/TRBV12-4
j_call: TRBJ2-1
clone_size: NA
d_call: TRBD2
cdr3_nt: TGTGCCAGCAGCCTTAGCGGGACCTGGGATTTCTACAATGAGCAGTTCTTC
cdr3_aa: CASSLSGTWDFYNEQFF

v_call: TRBV7-9
j_call: TRBJ1-5
clone_size: NA
d_call: NA
cdr3_nt: TGTGCCAGCAGTCCCATCGGGAATAGCAATCAGCCCCAGCATTTT
cdr3_aa: CASSPIGNSNQPQHF

v_call: TRBV2
j_call: TRBJ2-3
clone_size: NA
d_call: NA
cdr3_nt: TGTGCCAGCAGTGATTTATTGGGCAGGGGCACAGATACGCAGTATTTT
cdr3_aa: CASSDLLGRGTDTQYF

v_call: TRBV11-2
j_call: TRBJ2-3
clone_size: NA
d_call: TRBD1
cdr3_nt: TGTGCCAGCAGCTTGGGACAGGGGATCACAGATACGCAGTATTTT
cdr3_aa: CASSLGQGITDTQYF

v_call: TRBV20-1
j_call: TRBJ2-4
clone_size: NA
d_call: TRBD2
cdr3_nt: TGCAGTGCCTGGGTGCTAGCGGGAGACTTAGCCAAAAACATTCAGTACTTC
cdr3_aa: CSAWVLAGDLAKNIQYF

v_call: TRBV7-9
j_call: TRBJ1-2
clone_size: NA
d_call: NA
cdr3_nt: TGTGCCAGCAGCTTCAGGGGTCCAGTCCGCTTCTATGGCTACACCTTC
cdr3_aa: CASSFRGPVRFYGYTF

v_call: TRBV6-1
j_call: TRBJ2-1
clone_size: NA
d_call: NA
cdr3_nt: TGTGCCAGGTACAATGAGCAGTTCTTC
cdr3_aa: CARYNEQFF

v_call: TRBV21-1
j_call: TRBJ2-7
clone_size: NA
d_call: NA
cdr3_nt: TGTGCCAGCAGCAAAGGACGGGGGAAGCAGTACTTC
cdr3_aa: CASSKGRGKQYF

v_call: TRBV20-1
j_call: TRBJ1-1
clone_size: NA
d_call: NA
cdr3_nt: TGCAGTGCAGTGGACACTATGAACACTGAAGCTTTCTTT
cdr3_aa: CSAVDTMNTEAFF

v_call: TRBV11-2
j_call: TRBJ2-1
clone_size: NA
d_call: NA
cdr3_nt: TGTGCCAGCAGCTTAGATAACCCGGGCAATGAGCAGTTCTTC
cdr3_aa: CASSLDNPGNEQFF

v_call: TRBV6-5
j_call: TRBJ1-4
clone_size: NA
d_call: NA
cdr3_nt: TGTGCCAGCAGTTACTCCCGGGCACTTAATGAGAAACTGTTTTTT
cdr3_aa: CASSYSRALNEKLFF

v_call: TRBV9
j_call: TRBJ1-2
clone_size: NA
d_call: NA
cdr3_nt: TGTGCCAGCGGAGGGTCGGGAGGCTATGGCTACACCTTC
cdr3_aa: CASGGSGGYGYTF

v_call: TRBV20-1
j_call: TRBJ1-1
clone_size: NA
d_call: NA
cdr3_nt: TGCAGTGCTAGAGATCTCGGGAGGGCACGGAGGAACACTGAAGCTTTCTTT
cdr3_aa: CSARDLGRARRNTEAFF

v_call: TRBV28
j_call: TRBJ1-2
clone_size: many
d_call: NA
cdr3_nt: TGTGCCAGCAGCTTGGGGGGAAACTATGGCTACACCTTC
cdr3_aa: CASSLGGNYGYTF

v_call: TRBV12-5
j_call: TRBJ2-1
clone_size: NA
d_call: TRBD1
cdr3_nt: TGTGCTAGTGGTAGCGCGGACAGGGGGGCTGAGCAGTTCTTC
cdr3_aa: CASGSADRGAEQFF

v_call: TRBV6-1
j_call: TRBJ2-2
clone_size: NA
d_call: NA
cdr3_nt: TGTGCCAGCAGCGCTATCACCGGGGAGCTGTTTTTT
cdr3_aa: CASSAITGELFF

v_call: TRBV12-3/TRBV12-4
j_call: TRBJ1-1
clone_size: NA
d_call: NA
cdr3_nt: TGTGCCAGCAGTTTTAGCCTTGGACTTTTAACCGCTGAAGCTTTCTTT
cdr3_aa: CASSFSLGLLTAEAFF

v_call: TRBV4-3
j_call: TRBJ1-5
clone_size: NA
d_call: NA
cdr3_nt: TGCGCCAGCAGCCAAGGGCCCGCGGGTGTCGGAAGGCCCCAGCATTTT
cdr3_aa: CASSQGPAGVGRPQHF

v_call: TRBV27
j_call: TRBJ2-7
clone_size: NA
d_call: TRBD2
cdr3_nt: TGTGCCAGCAGTTGGACTAGCGCAGGCGAGCAGTACTTC
cdr3_aa: CASSWTSAGEQYF

v_call: TRBV25-1
j_call: TRBJ2-7
clone_size: once
d_call: NA
cdr3_nt: TGTGCCAGCAGTGAACCTGGCTACGAGCAGTACTTC
cdr3_aa: CASSEPGYEQYF

v_call: TRBV4-1
j_call: TRBJ1-4
clone_size: NA
d_call: NA
cdr3_nt: TGCGCCAGCAGCCAAGTCGGGACAACATATGAAAAACTGTTTTTT
cdr3_aa: CASSQVGTTYEKLFF

v_call: TRBV27
j_call: TRBJ2-1
clone_size: NA
d_call: NA
cdr3_nt: TGTGCCAGCAGACGCATAGTGAGCTCCTACAATGAGCAGTTCTTC
cdr3_aa: CASRRIVSSYNEQFF

v_call: TRBV7-9
j_call: TRBJ2-5
clone_size: NA
d_call: NA
cdr3_nt: TGTGCCAGCAGGATTAGCTCGGAGGAGACCCAGTACTTC
cdr3_aa: CASRISSEETQYF

v_call: TRBV19
j_call: TRBJ1-2
clone_size: NA
d_call: NA
cdr3_nt: TGTGCCAGTAGTATCTTATCGACAGCATCGAACTATGGCTACACCTTC
cdr3_aa: CASSILSTASNYGYTF

v_call: TRBV28
j_call: TRBJ2-1
clone_size: NA
d_call: NA
cdr3_nt: TGTGCCAGCAGCCTTACGGGTGGGGGCAATGAGCAGTTCTTC
cdr3_aa: CASSLTGGGNEQFF

v_call: TRBV28
j_call: TRBJ2-7
clone_size: NA
d_call: NA
cdr3_nt: TGTGCCAGCAGTTTGCTACAAAGGGGCGAGCAGTACTTC
cdr3_aa: CASSLLQRGEQYF

v_call: TRBV5-6
j_call: TRBJ2-5
clone_size: NA
d_call: NA
cdr3_nt: TGTGCCAGCAGCTTTCACATGGGGGGCCCGGAACGGGAGACCCAGTACTTC
cdr3_aa: CASSFHMGGPERETQYF

v_call: TRBV4-3
j_call: TRBJ2-7
clone_size: NA
d_call: NA
cdr3_nt: TGCGCCAGCAGCCAAGTAGGTCTTGGCTACGAGCAGTACTTC
cdr3_aa: CASSQVGLGYEQYF

v_call: TRBV19
j_call: TRBJ2-1
clone_size: once
d_call: NA
cdr3_nt: TGTGCCAGTAGTGGTGGAGTCCTATACAATGAGCAGTTCTTC
cdr3_aa: CASSGGVLYNEQFF

v_call: TRBV12-3/TRBV12-4
j_call: TRBJ1-1
clone_size: NA
d_call: NA
cdr3_nt: TGTGCCAGCAGTTTCGGGGCAGGGGACGAGAACACTGAAGCTTTCTTT
cdr3_aa: CASSFGAGDENTEAFF